The 25 T cell receptor beta chains below were found in one sample sequenced in a study of blood T cell repertoires in COVID-19. Measured with immunoSEQ multiplex PCR; TCRdb has only the in-frame clones, and not every one. The sample has under 500,000 clones; approximately 92% are singletons. Specimen: PBMCs or T cells enriched from blood (not recorded which). The receptors originated from a man aged 25 to 40 who had recovered from COVID-19.

V is TRBV24-1 and J is TRBJ2-1, with 13 bases fitting TRBD2. Germline-derived CDR1 and CDR2 are KGHDR and SFDVKD. The CDR3 is made up of 16 amino acids. V shed 9 bases, J shed 4 bases, and the junction held 8 bases outside the gene matches. The CDR3 DNA reads as TGTGCCACCGAACGGACTAGCGGGAGCGTTTACAATGAGCAGTTCTTC. This sequence encodes CATERTSGSVYNEQFF.

The J gene is TRBJ2-1, the V gene TRBV25-1, with 12 bases lining up with TRBD2. This CDR3 region has 15 residues. Germline loops: CDR1 MGHDK, CDR2 SYGVNS. V dropped 4 bases and J dropped 7; count of bases not matched to a gene: 5. The CDR3 region has the DNA TGTGCCAGCAGTGGTACTAGCGGGAGGAGGAATGAGCAGTTCTTC. Translated, it gives CASSGTSGRRNEQFF.

Only a few counts were recorded for this clone. V is TRBV7-6 and J is TRBJ1-5, with 9 positions matching TRBD1. The J segment lost 6 bases and the V segment lost 3 bases, leaving 9 bases of the junction unmatched. The V gene's germline CDR1 is SGHVS and CDR2 FNYEAQ. There are 16 residues in the CDR3. The CDR3 loop is CASSLATGGTGQPQHF. CDR3 bases: TGTGCCAGCAGCTTGGCTACAGGGGGCACAGGTCAGCCCCAGCATTTT.

V is TRBV4-1 and J is TRBJ2-5, with 8 bases identical to TRBD1. From germline, CDR1 is MGHRA and CDR2 YSYEKL. V was pared by 4 bases and J by 4 bases, with 5 bases of the junction left unmatched. There are 14 residues in the CDR3. The CDR3: CASSPGGIRETQYF. DNA for the CDR3: TGCGCCAGCAGCCCAGGGGGCATCCGAGAGACCCAGTACTTC.

This chain uses TRBV27 with TRBJ1-6; possible D gene TRBD1, 5 bases. Looked up from germline, CDR1 is MNHEY and CDR2 is SMNVEV (reference sequence). The CDR3 is 15 amino acids. Trimming pared 0 bases from V and 9 bases from J, leaving 12 bases between. In DNA, the CDR3 is TGTGCCAGCAGTTTATCTTCCCGGGGGACTTCACCCCTCCACTTT. It encodes CASSLSSRGTSPLHF.

This clone was observed a few times. The rearrangement links TRBV6-5 to TRBJ2-7; weak D call: TRBD1 (6 bases). Germline V gene data show CDR1 as MNHEY and CDR2 as SVGAGI. Trimming stripped 7 bases from V and 2 bases from J, with 18 bases between. This CDR3 is 15 amino acids long. Here the CDR3 DNA reads TGTGCCAGCACCCTACTCTACAGGGAAGCCTACGAGCAGTACTTC. Translated, it gives CASTLLYREAYEQYF.

This clone appeared once. The chain employs TRBV10-2 and TRBJ2-7; the match to TRBD1 covers 9 bases. V lost 6 bases, J lost 6 bases, and 12 bases stayed unmatched. Germline assignment: CDR1 WSHSY and CDR2 SAAADI. The length of the CDR3 is 15 residues. The DNA of the CDR3 is TGCGCCAGCAGACTACAGGGGGCGCAGGCAGGCGAGCAGTACTTC. It encodes CASRLQGAQAGEQYF.

A remark on this clone: Other DNA sequences within the sample encode an identical CDR3. V usage is TRBV2 and J usage is TRBJ2-7, with D possibly being TRBD2 (5 bases). Trimming removed 8 bases from V and 3 bases from J, with 8 bases in between. Germline CDR1 is SNHLY and CDR2 is FYNNEI. The CDR3 runs to 11 residues. This CDR3 reads CASGRDYEQYF. The CDR3 bases are TGTGCCAGCGGACGGGACTACGAGCAGTACTTC.

The chain joins TRBV5-1 to TRBJ1-1; weak D call: TRBD1 (5 bases). Germline CDR1 is SGHRS and CDR2 is YFSETQ. The CDR3 is 14 amino acids. Between the trimmed V and J ends, which lost 4 bases and 4 bases, there was a span of 14 bases. The CDR3 DNA follows: TGCGCCAGCAGCCTCGTGGCCCAGGGCACTGAAGCTTTCTTT. It specifies CASSLVAQGTEAFF.

The rearrangement links TRBV28 to TRBJ1-5; 9 bases fit TRBD1. The germline V gene encodes CDR1 MDHEN and CDR2 SYDVKM. J gave up 6 bases and V 2 bases, and 5 bases lay outside the gene matches. The CDR3 is 15 residues long. CDR3 DNA: TGTGCCAGCAGTTTAACGGGACAGGGTGGTCAGCCCCAGCATTTT. Translation: CASSLTGQGGQPQHF.

The genes are TRBV12-3 or TRBV12-4 and TRBJ2-1, with no clear D. V lost 4 bases and J 9 bases, leaving 13 bases between the germline ends. The CDR3 sequence is 13 residues long. The CDR3, as DNA: TGTGCCAGCAGTTCTTCTAGTACAAGTGAGCAGTTCTTC. As protein: CASSSSSTSEQFF.

A few counts support this clone. The rearrangement joins TRBV4-1 to TRBJ1-5; D perhaps matches TRBD1 (5 bases). Between the trimmed V and J ends, which lost 1 base and 1 base, there was a span of 5 bases. Germline-derived CDR1 and CDR2 are MGHRA and YSYEKL. This CDR3 region has 14 residues. CDR3 nucleotides: TGCGCCAGCAGCCAAGGGGGCAGCAATCAGCCCCAGCATTTT. Translation: CASSQGGSNQPQHF.

The chain has TRBV6-4 and TRBJ2-7, with 8 bases matching TRBD1. The V segment lost 3 bases and the J segment 1 base; nucleotides outside the gene matches: 2. CDR1 is MRHNA, CDR2 SNTAGT, per germline. This CDR3 is built from 14 residues. For the CDR3, the DNA is TGTGCCAGCAGTGAGACAGGGGATTCCTACGAGCAGTACTTC. Translating gives CASSETGDSYEQYF.

The J gene is TRBJ1-5, the V gene TRBV2; D may be TRBD1 (5 bases). Trimming pared 6 bases from V and 5 bases from J, leaving 14 bases between. This CDR3 is 14 amino acids long. CDR1 is SNHLY and CDR2 is FYNNEI in the germline V gene. The CDR3, as DNA: TGTGCCAGCAGCCCACGGAGGGGAGATCAGCCCCAGCATTTT. The encoded protein is CASSPRRGDQPQHF.

Remarks on this clone: At one boundary the junction diverges from the germline segment, which might be a read error. The genes are TRBV7-9 and TRBJ2-1; D is possibly TRBD2 (5 bases). This CDR3 has 13 residues. The V gene's germline CDR1 is SEHNR and CDR2 FQNEAQ (reference sequence). In DNA, the CDR3 is TGTGCCAGCAGCCTAGCCGCCTACAATGAGCAGTTCTTC. Translating gives CASSLAAYNEQFF.

The rearrangement joins TRBV12-5 to TRBJ2-7, with D perhaps matching TRBD1 (6 bases). The length of the CDR3 is 14 residues. CDR1 is LGHNT, CDR2 FRNRAP, per germline. V shed 6 bases and J shed 6 bases, with 18 bases lying between them. CDR3 nucleotides: TGTGCTAGTGGATCAACAGGGTTTGCCGCCGAGCAGTACTTC. It yields the protein CASGSTGFAAEQYF.

In its sample, this clone was seen once. CDR3 sequence: CASSLSGGGYTF. CDR3 bases: TGTGCCAGCAGCCTCAGTGGGGGGGGCTACACCTTC. The gene calls are TRBV16 and TRBJ1-2; TRBD1 is a possible D gene (5 bases). The CDR3 has 12 amino acids. The germline V and J ends were trimmed by 4 bases and 8 bases, with 11 bases remaining between them. Per germline, CDR1 KGHSY and CDR2 FQNENV.

This clone occurred once. This chain joins TRBV19 and TRBJ2-6, with TRBD1 matching over 10 bases. The CDR3 is 17 amino acids. From germline, CDR1 is LNHDA and CDR2 SQIVND (reference sequence). V shed 6 bases and J 0 bases; nucleotides not matched to a gene: 5. The CDR3 reads CASSRDRGDSGANVLTF. The CDR3 DNA is TGTGCCAGTAGCCGGGACAGGGGAGACTCTGGGGCCAACGTCCTGACTTTC.

The chain uses TRBV28 and TRBJ1-2, with D unresolved. The ends were cut back, 7 bases at V and 4 bases at J, with 13 bases in the middle. The CDR3 has 13 amino acids. Germline CDR1 MDHEN, CDR2 SYDVKM. CDR3 DNA sequence: TGTGCCAGCAATACCTGGGCGGGCTATGGCTACACCTTC. Amino acids: CASNTWAGYGYTF.

The chain has TRBV4-2 and TRBJ2-7, with 8 bases that match TRBD1. Germline V lookup: CDR1 LGHNA, CDR2 YNFKEQ. Unmatched junction bases numbered 6, after V lost 1 base and J lost 1 base. The CDR3 runs 16 residues. For the CDR3, the DNA is TGTGCCAGCAGCCAAGCCGAGGGACAGGCTTCCTACGAGCAGTACTTC. This translates into CASSQAEGQASYEQYF.

This chain connects TRBV28 to TRBJ2-5; TRBD1 is a possible D gene (8 bases). This CDR3 is built from 15 residues. Looked up from germline, CDR1 is MDHEN and CDR2 is SYDVKM. V was cut by 5 bases and J by 5 bases, with 18 bases left in between. The CDR3: CASSPPQGGRETQYF. CDR3 DNA: TGTGCCAGCAGTCCTCCACAGGGGGGGAGGGAGACCCAGTACTTC.

This CDR3 is CASSALGVPTDTQYF. The CDR3, as DNA: TGTGCCAGCAGCGCCCTGGGCGTACCCACAGATACGCAGTATTTT. This rearrangement joins TRBV9 to TRBJ2-3; D unresolved. Germline V gene data show CDR1 as SGDLS and CDR2 as YYNGEE. V gave up 3 bases and J gave up 2 bases, with 13 bases separating them. The CDR3 spans 15 residues.

The chain has TRBV30 and TRBJ2-6; no firm D call. Germline V gene lookup returns CDR1 GTSNPN and CDR2 SVGIG (reference sequence). CDR3 length: 15 residues. The V end lost 0 bases, the J end lost 4 bases, and 10 bases lay between the germline ends. The CDR3 nucleotides read TGTGCCTGGAGTGTATTTGCGTCGGGGGCCAACGTCCTGACTTTC. Amino acids: CAWSVFASGANVLTF.

V is TRBV18 and J is TRBJ2-5; maybe TRBD1 (6 bases). CDR1 and CDR2 (germline): KGHSH, LQKENI. CDR3 length: 15 amino acids. Trimming pared 2 bases from V and 4 bases from J, leaving 14 bases between. The CDR3, as DNA: TGTGCCAGCTCACCATCCACAGGGTTTACAGAGACCCAGTACTTC. Its translation is CASSPSTGFTETQYF.

The gene calls are TRBV5-8 and TRBJ2-3, with D perhaps matching TRBD2 (6 bases). The germline V and J ends were trimmed by 0 bases and 1 base, with 21 bases remaining between them. The germline gives CDR1 SGHTS, CDR2 YDEGEE. The CDR3 length is 19 residues. CDR3 bases: TGTGCCAGCAGCTTGGCGAGGAGCGGAGGGATTAGCGGCACAGATACGCAGTATTTT. Translated: CASSLARSGGISGTDTQYF.